Listed here are 6 T cell receptor beta chains from one sample, sequenced in a study of cytomegalovirus exposure and HLA in healthy donors. The data were produced by immunoSEQ multiplex PCR, yet TCRdb's version contains in-frame clones alone and is incomplete. The profile shows some 140,000 clones, 84% of them singletons. The source material was PBMCs. Receptors were obtained from a woman younger than 45 in good health and CMV-seronegative.

The genes are TRBV30 and TRBJ1-2; possible D gene TRBD1, 5 bases. Germline CDR1 and CDR2: GTSNPN and SVGIG (reference sequence). The CDR3 has 15 residues. Trimming took 4 bases from V and 4 from J, leaving 19 bases between them. As DNA, the CDR3 is TGTGCCTGGAACCCCGAAGTGGGGGGTGGCTATGGCTACACCTTC. This sequence encodes CAWNPEVGGGYGYTF.

This chain uses TRBV30 with TRBJ2-3; 7 bases line up with TRBD2. This CDR3 spans 15 amino acids. The V segment lost 5 bases and the J segment 4 bases; nucleotides outside the gene matches: 12. Germline CDR1 is GTSNPN and CDR2 is SVGIG (reference sequence). CDR3 DNA: TGTGCCTGGGGAGCGGGAACCGGGACTTCAGATACGCAGTATTTT. Its protein is CAWGAGTGTSDTQYF.

This chain connects TRBV29-1 to TRBJ2-5, with D perhaps TRBD2 (5 bases). V was cut by 2 bases and J by 9 bases, with 10 bases left in between. Germline V gene sequence: CDR1 SQVTM, CDR2 ANQGSEA. The CDR3 consists of 11 residues. In DNA form, the CDR3 reads TGCAGCGTTGAATCTTTGGGAGCCCAGTACTTC. This codes for CSVESLGAQYF.

The chain carries TRBV7-9 and TRBJ1-3, with D perhaps matching TRBD1 (5 bases). The CDR3 is 17 amino acids. V was clipped by 5 bases and J by 0 bases, with 17 bases between them. Germline CDR1 SEHNR, CDR2 FQNEAQ (reference sequence). CDR3 nucleotide sequence: TGTGCCAGCAGCCGCCTGGCGCCAGGGAACTCTGGAAACACCATATATTTT. Translation: CASSRLAPGNSGNTIYF.

This chain joins TRBV9 and TRBJ2-5, with TRBD1 matching 9 bases. CDR1 SGDLS and CDR2 YYNGEE come from the germline V gene. The CDR3 length is 15 residues. V dropped 3 bases and J dropped 2; count of bases not matched to a gene: 5. CDR3 nucleotide sequence: TGTGCCAGCAGCGCCCGGGACAGGGCACAAGAGACCCAGTACTTC. Translated: CASSARDRAQETQYF.

The CDR3 protein is CASSFGQLGGELFF. The CDR3, as DNA: TGTGCCAGCAGTTTCGGACAGCTTGGCGGGGAGCTGTTTTTT. The chain recombines TRBV7-2 with TRBJ2-2; TRBD1 might be the D (6 bases). The germline V gene encodes CDR1 SGHTA and CDR2 FQGNSA. Trimming stripped 6 bases from V and 7 bases from J, with 15 bases between. The CDR3 is 14 amino acids.